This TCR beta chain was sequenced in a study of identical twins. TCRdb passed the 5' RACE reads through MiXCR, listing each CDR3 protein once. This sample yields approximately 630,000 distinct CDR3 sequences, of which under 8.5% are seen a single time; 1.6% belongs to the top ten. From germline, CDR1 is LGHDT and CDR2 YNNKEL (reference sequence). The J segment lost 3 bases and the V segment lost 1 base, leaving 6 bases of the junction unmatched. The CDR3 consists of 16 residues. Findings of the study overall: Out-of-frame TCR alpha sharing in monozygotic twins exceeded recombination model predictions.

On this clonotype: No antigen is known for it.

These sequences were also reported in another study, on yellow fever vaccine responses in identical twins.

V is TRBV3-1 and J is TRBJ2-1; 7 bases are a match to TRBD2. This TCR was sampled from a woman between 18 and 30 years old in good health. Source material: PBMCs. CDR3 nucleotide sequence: TGTGCCAGCAGCCAAGGCTCTAGCGGAGACTACAATGAGCAGTTCTTC. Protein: CASSQGSSGDYNEQFF.